This T cell receptor beta chain was obtained from a study of blood T cells in healthy people across ages. This clonotype was counted between two and nine times. Primed by a sample-barcoded 5' primer and a J-beta primer mix, a second PCR proceeded for roughly 7 to 11 cycles. TCRdb redid the calling of the 5' RACE reads with MiXCR, one entry per CDR3 protein. The sample consists of under 850,000 distinct CDR3 sequences, around 34% of them appearing once. V lost 5 bases and J 2 bases, leaving 23 bases between the germline ends. This CDR3 region has 17 residues. CDR1 and CDR2 from the germline V gene are DFQATT and SNEGSKA (reference sequence).

This chain joins TRBV20-1 and TRBJ2-3, with TRBD1 as a possible D gene (6 bases). The receptor was derived from a man between 18 and 35 years old in good health. The sample comprised blood. CDR3 coding DNA: TGCAGTGCTGCCGATCTCCTCGACAGGCAACCCACAGATACGCAGTATTTT. This encodes CSAADLLDRQPTDTQYF.